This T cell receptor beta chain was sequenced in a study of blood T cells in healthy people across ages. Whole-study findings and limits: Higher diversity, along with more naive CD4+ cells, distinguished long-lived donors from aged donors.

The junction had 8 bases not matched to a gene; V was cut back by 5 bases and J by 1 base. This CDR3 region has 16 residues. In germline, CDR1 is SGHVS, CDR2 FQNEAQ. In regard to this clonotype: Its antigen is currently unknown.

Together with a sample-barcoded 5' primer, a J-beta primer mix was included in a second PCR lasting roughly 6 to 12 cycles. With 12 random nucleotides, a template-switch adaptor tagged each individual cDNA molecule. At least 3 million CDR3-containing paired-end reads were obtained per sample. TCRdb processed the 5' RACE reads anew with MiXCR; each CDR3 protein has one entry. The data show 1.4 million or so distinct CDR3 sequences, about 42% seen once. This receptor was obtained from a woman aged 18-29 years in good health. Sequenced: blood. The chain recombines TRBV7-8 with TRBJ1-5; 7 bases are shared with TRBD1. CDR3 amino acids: CASSVYRGDSNQPQHF. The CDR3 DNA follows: TGTGCCAGCAGCGTCTACAGGGGTGACAGCAATCAGCCCCAGCATTTT.